This T cell receptor beta chain was captured in a study of response to subunit inactivated influenza vaccine. With 4 bases removed from V and 5 bases from J, the gap between germline ends came to 15 bases. Germline V gene lookup returns CDR1 SGHRS and CDR2 YFSETQ. The CDR3 extends over 14 amino acids. This clonotype was detected a few times. TCRdb fed the RT-PCR reads into MiXCR, producing one record per CDR3 protein. The sample records more than 500,000 distinct CDR3 sequences, about 11% being singletons. These same data were also listed under a study on T cells expressing NK-cell markers. From that paper: 5'RACE template switching with UMIs generated TCR beta cDNA. The leading position in the CD3+CD56-NKG2C+ fraction of several donors also went to these clonotypes.

The chain uses TRBV5-1 and TRBJ2-5; a weak D match, TRBD1 (7 bases). The material was PBMCs from blood, obtained on the day of vaccination. This receptor was identified in a man aged 50 to 60 who received an inactivated influenza vaccine. The CDR3 bases are TGCGCCAGCAGCGGAGGGGACAGCGGGGAGACCCAGTACTTC. Translation: CASSGGDSGETQYF.